The 15 T cell receptor beta chains below come from one sample, sequenced in a study of Graves' ophthalmopathy and Graves' hyperthyroidism. Using RNA transcripts, the TCR beta CDR3 regions were amplified. An opening RT-PCR round employed HTBI primers and preceded a second-round multiplex PCR. In TCRdb, the multiplex PCR reads were re-called with MiXCR into one record per CDR3 protein. Altogether around 520,000 distinct CDR3 sequences are present, about two fifths being singletons, with the ten largest covering 3.5% to 5%. The specimen was peripheral blood or thyroid tissue (not recorded which). Receptors were obtained from an adult man with Graves' hyperthyroidism.

Only one count was recorded for this clonotype. Possible read error: a much larger clone is one base away. The chain carries TRBV9 and TRBJ1-2; weak D call: TRBD1 (6 bases). The CDR3 covers 17 residues. The ends were cut back, 3 bases at V and 8 bases at J, with 26 bases in the middle. CDR1 and CDR2 (germline): SGDLS, YYNGEE. DNA of the CDR3: TGTGCCAGCAGCGATCGGGACATCCCCTCCGCGTTGAGAGGCTACACCTTC. Its translation is CASSDRDIPSALRGYTF.

This clonotype was seen ten or more times. V gene TRBV2 combines with J gene TRBJ2-5; D not resolved. Germline loops: CDR1 SNHLY, CDR2 FYNNEI. CDR3 size: 14 residues. Between the trimmed V and J ends, which lost 6 bases and 4 bases, there was a span of 15 bases. CDR3 loop: CASSQVGPRETQYF. CDR3 coding DNA: TGTGCCAGCAGCCAAGTTGGGCCAAGAGAGACCCAGTACTTC.

Many counts were recorded for this clonotype. CDR3: CASSFGTFNQPQHF. CDR3 sequence (DNA): TGTGCCAGCAGTTTCGGCACTTTCAATCAGCCCCAGCATTTT. The J gene is TRBJ1-5, the V gene TRBV12-3 or TRBV12-4; D is undetermined. Deletions cut 3 bases from V and 3 bases from J, with 9 bases between. The CDR3 extends over 14 amino acids.

This clonotype was seen at least ten times. J is TRBJ1-1 and V is TRBV12-3 or TRBV12-4; the D gene is possibly TRBD1 (6 bases). The CDR3 totals 16 residues. The ends were cut back, 1 base at V and 1 base at J, with 13 bases in the middle. The chain's CDR3 is CASSLVRGQGNTEAFF. CDR3 nucleotides: TGTGCCAGCAGTTTAGTCCGGGGGCAAGGGAACACTGAAGCTTTCTTT.

Points on this clonotype: A much larger clone is a single base away; this may be a read error. The V gene is TRBV11-1, the J gene TRBJ2-7; 11 positions match TRBD1. Germline-derived CDR1 and CDR2 are SGHAT and FQDESV (reference sequence). V shed 3 bases and J 6 bases; nucleotides not matched to a gene: 4. The CDR3 runs to 14 residues. In DNA form, the CDR3 reads TGTGCCAGCAGCTTCCGGGACAGGGGGGCCGAGCAGTACTTC. As protein: CASSFRDRGAEQYF.

This chain links TRBV7-3 with TRBJ2-5; 13 bases map to TRBD2. CDR1 is SGHTA, CDR2 FQGTGA, per germline. With 2 bases clipped from V and 3 bases from J, the junction kept 9 bases outside the gene matches. This CDR3 is 18 amino acids long. Written as DNA, the CDR3 is TGTGCCAGCAGCTTAGCCGGACTAGCGGGAGTCCCGGAAGAGACCCAGTACTTC. Encoded protein: CASSLAGLAGVPEETQYF.

With regard to this clonotype: One junction end disagrees with the germline gene, perhaps due to a read error. The chain has TRBV2 and TRBJ2-6; D tentatively fits TRBD1 or TRBD2 (9 bases each). The CDR3 has 18 residues. In germline, CDR1 is SNHLY, CDR2 FYNNEI. CDR3 bases: TGTGCCAGCAGCCAAGATCGGACAGGGGTAGCGGGGGCCAACGTCCCGACTTTC. The encoded protein is CASSQDRTGVAGANVPTF.

The J gene is TRBJ2-6, the V gene TRBV10-3, with D possibly TRBD1 on 6 matching bases. Per germline, CDR1 ENHRY and CDR2 SYGVKD. Trimming left V 4 bases short and J 1 base short, with 8 bases between. The CDR3 spans 15 residues. DNA of the CDR3: TGTGCCATCAGTGTAGGGGGATCTGGGGCCAACGTCCTGACTTTC. Translated: CAISVGGSGANVLTF.

This clonotype has at least ten counts. This CDR3 is CASSLGNEGYTF. The CDR3 nucleotides are TGTGCCAGCAGTTTAGGGAACGAGGGCTACACCTTC. This chain links TRBV28 with TRBJ1-2, with no clear D. Germline V gene sequence: CDR1 MDHEN, CDR2 SYDVKM. This CDR3 is built from 12 residues. V lost 2 bases and J lost 8, with 9 bases in between.

This clonotype was recorded many times. This chain joins TRBV7-9 and TRBJ1-2; D unresolved. Looked up from germline, CDR1 is SEHNR and CDR2 is FQNEAQ (reference sequence). CDR3 length equals 11 residues. Deletions cut 8 bases from V and 2 bases from J, with 6 bases between. CDR3 nucleotides: TGTGCCAGCGTGGGGAACTATGGCTACACCTTC. Translated: CASVGNYGYTF.

This clonotype has at least ten counts. The chain carries TRBV2 and TRBJ2-2; D is undetermined. The CDR3 is made up of 14 amino acids. Trimming cost V 5 bases and J 3 bases, with 10 bases left between them. The germline V gene encodes CDR1 SNHLY and CDR2 FYNNEI. The CDR3 loop reads CASSTTSYTGELFF. In nucleotides, the CDR3 is TGTGCCAGCAGTACAACCAGCTACACCGGGGAGCTGTTTTTT.

The CDR3, as DNA: TGTGCCACCAGTGACCGGTCGTACCAAGAGACCCAGTACTTC. This codes for CATSDRSYQETQYF. The V gene is TRBV24-1, the J gene TRBJ2-5; no definite D call. Germline assignment: CDR1 KGHDR and CDR2 SFDVKD. Trimming removed 4 bases from V and 0 bases from J, with 8 bases in between. The CDR3 is 14 amino acids.

This clonotype was detected only a few times. The chain joins TRBV27 to TRBJ2-2; perhaps TRBD1 as D (5 bases). This CDR3 comprises 14 residues. Germline CDR1 is MNHEY and CDR2 is SMNVEV (reference sequence). V lost 6 bases to trimming and J lost 7 bases, with 15 bases between them. In DNA form, the CDR3 reads TGTGCCAGCAGCCAGGACATGAGAGGCGGGGAGCTGTTTTTT. This sequence encodes CASSQDMRGGELFF.

This clonotype has a count of ten or more. CDR3 nucleotides: TGCAGTGCTAGGACCCGGGACGGCTGGGGCCAGCCCCAGCATTTT. Translation: CSARTRDGWGQPQHF. The chain links TRBV20-1 to TRBJ1-5; tentative D call: TRBD1 (5 bases). V dropped 3 bases and J dropped 7 bases, with 19 bases sitting between them. CDR3 size: 15 residues. Germline CDR1 reads DFQATT; CDR2 reads SNEGSKA (reference sequence).

The chain uses TRBV29-1 and TRBJ2-6; D is uncertain. CDR3 length: 13 residues. CDR1 SQVTM and CDR2 ANQGSEA come from the germline V gene. V lost 3 bases to trimming and J lost 7 bases, with 10 bases between them. The CDR3 reads CSVEVFGANVLTF. CDR3 in DNA: TGCAGCGTTGAGGTTTTTGGAGCCAACGTCCTGACTTTC.